Following are 30 T cell receptor beta chains from one sample sequenced in a study of shared clonotypes between healthy human individuals. TCRdb's copy holds only in-frame clones and misses some; the assay was immunoSEQ multiplex PCR. The sample has hundreds of thousands of clones; 60% to 75% are singletons. Sequences were obtained from memory CD4+ T cells sorted from blood. As for subset: CD45RA-negative fraction. The receptor set was obtained from a woman younger than 45 in good health.

This clone was observed a few times. This clone may be a read error of a much larger clone one base away. Additional DNA sequences in this sample encode the identical CDR3. V and J are TRBV11-1 and TRBJ1-1; D call uncertain. This CDR3 has 13 residues. From germline, CDR1 is SGHAT and CDR2 FQDESV (reference sequence). Trimming cost V 4 bases and J 3 bases, with 9 bases left between them. CDR3 residues: CASSSQRDTEAFF. Written as DNA, the CDR3 is TGTGCCAGCAGCTCTCAGCGGGACACTGAAGCTTTCTTT.

The chain carries TRBV19 and TRBJ2-2; TRBD1 might be the D (6 bases). Germline V gene sequence: CDR1 LNHDA, CDR2 SQIVND (reference sequence). The CDR3 extends over 15 amino acids. Deletions cut 11 bases from V and 1 base from J, with 17 bases between. In DNA form, the CDR3 reads TGTGCCTCCCGCCCCTGGACAGAGAACACCGGGGAGCTGTTTTTT. As protein: CASRPWTENTGELFF. Combining the CDR3 with reference TRBV19 and TRBJ2-2 gives the whole variable domain DGGITQSPKYLFRKEGQNVTLSCEQNLNHDAMYWYRQDPGQGLRLIYYSQIVNDFQKGDIAEGYSVSREKKESFPLTVTSAQKNPTAFYLCASRPWTENTGELFFGEGSRLTVL.

The chain employs TRBV2 and TRBJ2-2; the D call may be TRBD1 or TRBD2 (5 bases each). Looked up from germline, CDR1 is SNHLY and CDR2 is FYNNEI. The CDR3 is made up of 16 amino acids. Trimming shortened V by 7 bases and J by 2 bases, and 17 bases separated the two germline ends. CDR3 coding DNA: TGTGCCAGCATGCCCCGGCTAGGGACCAACACCGGGGAGCTGTTTTTT. This sequence encodes CASMPRLGTNTGELFF.

The rearrangement uses TRBV28 and TRBJ2-5; possible D gene TRBD1, 5 bases. The CDR3 consists of 14 residues. V shed 5 bases and J shed 1 base, with 11 bases lying between them. Germline V gene sequence: CDR1 MDHEN, CDR2 SYDVKM. CDR3 protein: CASSQTRAQETQYF. DNA of the CDR3: TGTGCCAGCAGTCAAACCAGGGCCCAAGAGACCCAGTACTTC.

This clone was counted a single time. The CDR3 region is CAISPRKETQYF. Written as DNA, the CDR3 is TGTGCCATCAGTCCCAGAAAAGAGACCCAGTACTTC. V gene TRBV10-3 combines with J gene TRBJ2-5; D remains ambiguous. The germline CDR1 and CDR2 sequences are ENHRY and SYGVKD. The germline V and J ends were trimmed by 5 bases and 3 bases, with 7 bases remaining between them. The CDR3 runs to 12 residues.

The chain joins TRBV11-2 to TRBJ2-2, with 7 nucleotides matching TRBD1. CDR3 length equals 15 residues. V shed 5 bases, J shed 7 bases, and the junction held 10 bases outside the gene matches. CDR1 and CDR2 from the germline V gene are SGHAT and FQNNGV. The CDR3: CASSPVGTVSGELFF. CDR3 nucleotide sequence: TGTGCCAGCAGCCCCGTTGGGACAGTTAGCGGGGAGCTGTTTTTT. The full variable domain, rest sourced from reference TRBV11-2 and TRBJ2-2, is EAGVAQSPRYKIIEKRQSVAFWCNPISGHATLYWYQQILGQGPKLLIQFQNNGVVDDSQLPKDRFSAERLKGVDSTLKIQPAKLEDSAVYLCASSPVGTVSGELFFGEGSRLTVL.

This clone was seen many times. This sequence joins TRBV6-1 and TRBJ2-2; D gene ambiguous. Looked up from germline, CDR1 is MNHNS and CDR2 is SASEGT. Trimming removed 1 base from V and 2 bases from J, with 11 bases in between. The CDR3 contains 16 residues. CDR3 protein: CASSEEQRPNTGELFF. CDR3 nucleotide sequence: TGTGCCAGCAGTGAAGAACAGAGGCCTAACACCGGGGAGCTGTTTTTT.

The chain employs TRBV5-1 and TRBJ2-3; tentatively, D is TRBD1 or TRBD2 (5 bases each). The germline CDR1 and CDR2 sequences are SGHRS and YFSETQ. V was pared by 4 bases and J by 2 bases, with 17 bases between. This CDR3 spans 16 amino acids. CDR3 in DNA: TGCGCCAGCAGCGACCCCGGGGCGTGGTACACAGATACGCAGTATTTT. Residues: CASSDPGAWYTDTQYF. The complete variable domain, with remaining parts taken from reference TRBV5-1 and TRBJ2-3, reads KAGVTQTPRYLIKTRGQQVTLSCSPISGHRSVSWYQQTPGQGLQFLFEYFSETQRNKGNFPGRFSGRQFSNSRSEMNVSTLELGDSALYLCASSDPGAWYTDTQYFGPGTRLTVL.

This clone was found once. The chain links TRBV5-8 to TRBJ1-4; D might be TRBD1 (5 bases). Germline CDR1 and CDR2: SGHTS and YDEGEE. This CDR3 region has 13 residues. Deletions cut 3 bases from V and 10 bases from J, with 13 bases between. The CDR3 reads CASSSNRDAKLFF. CDR3 in DNA: TGTGCCAGCAGCTCTAACCGGGACGCAAAACTGTTTTTT.

This sequence joins TRBV5-6 and TRBJ2-7; 10 bases align to TRBD1. V was pared by 3 bases and J by 4 bases, with 7 bases of the junction left unmatched. The length of the CDR3 is 15 residues. Germline lookup yields CDR1 SGHDT and CDR2 YYEEEE. CDR3 sequence reads: CASSYLGGQGYEQYF. CDR3 nucleotide sequence: TGTGCCAGCAGCTATTTAGGGGGACAGGGGTACGAGCAGTACTTC.

The V call is TRBV30, the J call TRBJ2-5; D remains ambiguous. Trimming stripped 8 bases from V and 4 bases from J, with 20 bases between. Germline-derived CDR1 and CDR2 are GTSNPN and SVGIG (reference sequence). This CDR3 has 14 residues. CDR3 in DNA: TGTGCCGGGAAAAGGACGCAGTTCGTAGAGACCCAGTACTTC. Translating gives CAGKRTQFVETQYF.

This clone was observed once. V and J are TRBV18 and TRBJ2-1; 14 bases map to TRBD2. Germline V gives CDR1 KGHSH, CDR2 LQKENI. V lost 3 bases to trimming and J lost 7 bases; unmatched junction nucleotides: 2. The CDR3 covers 15 residues. The CDR3 here is CASSPTSGRGNEQFF. The DNA for the CDR3 is TGTGCCAGCTCACCGACTAGCGGGAGGGGTAATGAGCAGTTCTTC.

The chain is built from TRBV18 and TRBJ2-7; the D gene is possibly TRBD1 (6 bases). Trimming stripped 2 bases from V and 0 bases from J, with 11 bases between. The CDR3 sequence is 15 residues long. CDR1 is KGHSH, CDR2 LQKENI, per germline. The CDR3 coding sequence is TGTGCCAGCTCACCAAGACAGGCGAGCTCCTACGAGCAGTACTTC. Protein product: CASSPRQASSYEQYF.

The V gene is TRBV18, the J gene TRBJ1-1, with D unclear. This CDR3 region has 14 residues. CDR1 is KGHSH and CDR2 is LQKENI in the germline V gene. The V end was cut by 3 bases, the J end by 1 base, with 9 bases between. The DNA for the CDR3 is TGTGCCAGCTCACCGTATAGTGAGAACACTGAAGCTTTCTTT. The encoded protein is CASSPYSENTEAFF.

The chain has TRBV18 and TRBJ1-5, with D possibly being TRBD1 (5 bases). V was cut by 0 bases and J by 4 bases, with 10 bases left in between. From germline, CDR1 is KGHSH and CDR2 LQKENI. The CDR3 extends over 15 amino acids. CDR3 protein: CASSPPPGVNQPQHF. The CDR3, as DNA: TGTGCCAGCTCACCACCCCCGGGGGTGAATCAGCCCCAGCATTTT.

The chain is built from TRBV5-1 and TRBJ2-5; TRBD1 agrees at 7 bases. The CDR3 length is 15 residues. Trimming removed 7 bases from V and 0 bases from J; junction bases left unmatched: 9. From germline, CDR1 is SGHRS and CDR2 YFSETQ. DNA for the CDR3: TGCGCCAGCGTTTCCGGGACAGTGTACCAAGAGACCCAGTACTTC. The encoded protein is CASVSGTVYQETQYF.

This clone was recorded once. V gene TRBV6-1 combines with J gene TRBJ2-7, with TRBD2 identical over 13 bases. Germline CDR1 reads MNHNS; CDR2 reads SASEGT. CDR3 length equals 15 residues. The V gene end was trimmed by 7 bases and the J gene end by 3 bases; junction bases not matched to a gene: 6. CDR3 coding DNA: TGTGCCAGCATTTTCGGACTAGCGGGAGACTACGAGCAGTACTTC. Encoded protein: CASIFGLAGDYEQYF.

As concerns this clone: The sample carries other DNA sequences with the same CDR3. The chain has TRBV5-4 and TRBJ2-5; 14 nucleotides line up with TRBD2. CDR1 and CDR2 from the germline V gene are SGHNT and YYREEE (reference sequence). This CDR3 has 16 residues. V gave up 4 bases and J gave up 2 bases; unmatched junction bases: 4. This chain's CDR3 is CASSKGLAGVQETQYF. The CDR3 bases are TGTGCCAGCAGCAAGGGACTAGCGGGAGTTCAAGAGACCCAGTACTTC.

CDR3 sequence reads: CASTRRAGEDTQYF. DNA of the CDR3: TGTGCCAGCACGCGGAGAGCGGGTGAAGATACGCAGTATTTT. The chain recombines TRBV7-2 with TRBJ2-3; D possibly corresponds to TRBD2 (6 bases). V lost 7 bases and J 5 bases, leaving 16 bases between the germline ends. The CDR3 contains 14 residues. Germline V gene lookup returns CDR1 SGHTA and CDR2 FQGNSA.

The V call is TRBV2, the J call TRBJ1-4; unclear D gene. CDR1 is SNHLY and CDR2 is FYNNEI in the germline V gene. The CDR3 contains 15 residues. V dropped 6 bases and J dropped 11 bases, with 22 bases sitting between them. CDR3 loop: CASRTASGIGWKLFF. CDR3 sequence (DNA): TGTGCCAGCAGGACGGCGTCTGGGATAGGGTGGAAACTGTTTTTT.

A few counts support this clone. The chain has TRBV7-6 and TRBJ1-2, with D perhaps TRBD1 (5 bases). The CDR3 runs 15 residues. CDR1 and CDR2 from the germline V gene are SGHVS and FNYEAQ. The V end lost 11 bases, the J end lost 6 bases, and 25 bases lay between the germline ends. CDR3 DNA: TGTGCCGTCGGGCGGGGCGCGAGTTTCGCCCATGGCTACACCTTC. This codes for CAVGRGASFAHGYTF.

The chain is built from TRBV5-5 and TRBJ2-5, with D unclear. Trimming removed 0 bases at V and 1 base at J, with 7 bases between. Germline CDR1 SGHKS, CDR2 YYEKEE (reference sequence). The CDR3 loop spans 14 amino acids. In DNA, the CDR3 is TGTGCCAGCAGCTTGGCGGGCCGCCAAGAGACCCAGTACTTC. Translation gives CASSLAGRQETQYF.

This sequence joins TRBV27 and TRBJ2-2; tentative D call: TRBD2 (6 bases). CDR1 is MNHEY and CDR2 is SMNVEV in the germline V gene (reference sequence). The CDR3 has 15 residues. Trimming shortened V by 3 bases and J by 0 bases, and 8 bases separated the two germline ends. The chain's CDR3 is CASSFSGANTGELFF. The CDR3 DNA sequence: TGTGCCAGCAGTTTTAGCGGTGCGAACACCGGGGAGCTGTTTTTT.

V gene TRBV29-1 combines with J gene TRBJ2-5, with D tentatively TRBD1 or TRBD2 (5 bases each). The germline V gene has CDR1 SQVTM and CDR2 ANQGSEA. Trimming left V 7 bases short and J 4 bases short, with 16 bases between. The CDR3 spans 13 residues. The CDR3 region is CSGIRRQGETQYF. CDR3 DNA sequence: TGCAGCGGCATCCGGAGGCAGGGAGAGACCCAGTACTTC.

The rearrangement uses TRBV29-1 and TRBJ2-1; TRBD2 matches 7 bases. V dropped 4 bases and J dropped 7; count of bases not matched to a gene: 10. The CDR3 runs 14 residues. Germline CDR1 is SQVTM and CDR2 is ANQGSEA. CDR3 sequence reads: CSVGGGRAVNEQFF. For the CDR3, the DNA is TGCAGCGTTGGGGGTGGGAGGGCAGTTAATGAGCAGTTCTTC.

This clone occurred a few times. The rearrangement links TRBV10-3 to TRBJ1-2; tentative D call: TRBD1 (5 bases). Deletions cut 4 bases from V and 11 bases from J, with 20 bases between. CDR1 and CDR2 (germline): ENHRY, SYGVKD. This CDR3 has 14 amino acids. DNA for the CDR3: TGTGCCATCAGTGGAGACGGGACCGAGTGGATATACACCTTC. Its protein is CAISGDGTEWIYTF.

This sequence joins TRBV6-6 and TRBJ2-1; either TRBD1 or TRBD2 may supply D (5 bases each). V was pared by 0 bases and J by 8 bases, with 11 bases between. Germline CDR1 is MNHNY and CDR2 is SVGAGI (reference sequence). The CDR3 covers 14 residues. Here the CDR3 reads CASSYSGANYEQFF. CDR3 nucleotides: TGTGCCAGCAGTTACTCCGGGGCAAACTATGAGCAGTTCTTC.

A remark on this clone: Other DNA sequences in the sample encode the same CDR3. This sequence joins TRBV5-1 and TRBJ2-1; TRBD2 matches 11 bases. The length of the CDR3 is 14 residues. The junction had 2 bases not matched to a gene; V was cut back by 0 bases and J by 9 bases. From germline, CDR1 is SGHRS and CDR2 YFSETQ. This CDR3 is CASSLALAGGEQFF. CDR3 bases: TGCGCCAGCAGCTTGGCCCTAGCGGGAGGTGAGCAGTTCTTC.

The gene calls are TRBV7-2 and TRBJ2-5; D possibly corresponds to TRBD1 (6 bases). The CDR3 sequence is 13 residues long. Germline loops: CDR1 SGHTA, CDR2 FQGNSA. Trimming pared 5 bases from V and 7 bases from J, leaving 14 bases between. The CDR3 nucleotides are TGTGCCAGCAGCGAAGGGCGAGGGGGGACCCAGTACTTC. This codes for CASSEGRGGTQYF.

J is TRBJ1-5 and V is TRBV28; D is unclear. The V end lost 8 bases, the J end lost 2 bases, and 13 bases lay between the germline ends. The CDR3 is 14 amino acids. Germline V gives CDR1 MDHEN, CDR2 SYDVKM. CDR3 protein: CASAGAGGNQPQHF. The CDR3 DNA reads as TGTGCCAGCGCAGGCGCGGGTGGCAATCAGCCCCAGCATTTT.